This TCR beta chain was captured in a study of blood T cell repertoires in COVID-19. J was trimmed by 0 bases and V by 4 bases; bases with no gene match: 0. CDR1 is LGHDT, CDR2 YNNKEL, per germline (reference sequence). CDR3 length: 15 amino acids. Using immunoSEQ multiplex PCR, the repertoire was profiled, and TCRdb retains in-frame clones only, with some absent. This table holds roughly 260,000 clones, around nine tenths found once. The sequenced sample consisted of PBMCs or T cells enriched from blood (not recorded which). The source of this sequence is a woman younger than 30 who had recovered from COVID-19. V is TRBV3-1 (or the pseudogene TRBV3-2) and J is TRBJ2-2, with TRBD2 matching over 9 bases. CDR3 in amino acids: CASSPSGANTGELFF. Here the CDR3 DNA reads TGTGCCAGCAGCCCTAGCGGGGCGAACACCGGGGAGCTGTTTTTT.